This T cell receptor (beta chain) emerged from a study of glioma-infiltrating T cells after dendritic cell vaccination. The PCR used 60 V beta and 13 J beta primers. Sequencing used immunoSEQ multiplex PCR; TCRdb keeps in-frame clones, though not all of them. The table shows over 80,000 clones, with roughly 90% occurring only once. This CDR3 region has 14 residues. J gave up 4 bases and V 6 bases, and 8 bases lay outside the gene matches. In germline, CDR1 is MNHEY, CDR2 SVGAGI. The sequence derives from a human donor with glioblastoma. The sample here was blood, taken before dendritic cell vaccination. The J gene is TRBJ2-7, the V gene TRBV6-5, with 8 nucleotides matching TRBD2. The CDR3 DNA follows: TGTGCCAGCAGCACGGGGGGGCCTCAGTACGAGCAGTACTTC. Its translation is CASSTGGPQYEQYF.